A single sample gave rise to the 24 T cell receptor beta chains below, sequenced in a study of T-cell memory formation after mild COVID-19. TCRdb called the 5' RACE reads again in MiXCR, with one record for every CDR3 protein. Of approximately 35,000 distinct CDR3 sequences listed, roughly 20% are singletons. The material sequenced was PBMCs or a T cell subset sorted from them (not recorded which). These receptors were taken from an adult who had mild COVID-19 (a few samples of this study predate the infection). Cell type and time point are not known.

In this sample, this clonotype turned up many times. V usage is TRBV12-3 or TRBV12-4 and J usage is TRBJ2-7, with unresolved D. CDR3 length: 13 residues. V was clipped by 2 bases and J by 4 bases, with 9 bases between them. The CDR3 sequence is CASSLSTGYEQYF. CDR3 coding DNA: TGTGCCAGCAGTTTATCTACCGGTTACGAGCAGTACTTC.

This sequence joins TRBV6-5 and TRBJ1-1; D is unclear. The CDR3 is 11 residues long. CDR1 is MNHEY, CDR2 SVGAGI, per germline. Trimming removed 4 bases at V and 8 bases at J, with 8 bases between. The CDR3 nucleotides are TGTGCCAGCAGTTTGGGCCCCGAAGCTTTCTTT. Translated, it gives CASSLGPEAFF.

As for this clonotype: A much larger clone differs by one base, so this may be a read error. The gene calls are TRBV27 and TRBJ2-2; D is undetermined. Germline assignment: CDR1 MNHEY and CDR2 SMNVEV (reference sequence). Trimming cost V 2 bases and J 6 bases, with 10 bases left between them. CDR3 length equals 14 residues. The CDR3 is CASSLMGSPGELFF. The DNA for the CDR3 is TGTGCCAGCAGTTTAATGGGAAGCCCCGGGGAGCTGTTTTTT.

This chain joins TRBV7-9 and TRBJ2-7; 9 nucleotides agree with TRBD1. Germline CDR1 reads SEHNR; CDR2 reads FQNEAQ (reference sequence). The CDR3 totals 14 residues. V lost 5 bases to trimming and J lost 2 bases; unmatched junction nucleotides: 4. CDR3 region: CASSIQGAAYEQYF. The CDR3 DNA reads TGTGCCAGCAGCATACAGGGGGCTGCCTACGAGCAGTACTTC.

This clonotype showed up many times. CDR3 coding DNA: TGTGCCAGCAGCTTAACACCGGGGTTCGGTGAAGCTTTCTTT. Translated: CASSLTPGFGEAFF. This rearrangement joins TRBV7-3 to TRBJ1-1, with unresolved D. The CDR3 extends over 14 amino acids. CDR1 is SGHTA, CDR2 FQGTGA, per germline. V dropped 0 bases and J dropped 7 bases, with 12 bases sitting between them.

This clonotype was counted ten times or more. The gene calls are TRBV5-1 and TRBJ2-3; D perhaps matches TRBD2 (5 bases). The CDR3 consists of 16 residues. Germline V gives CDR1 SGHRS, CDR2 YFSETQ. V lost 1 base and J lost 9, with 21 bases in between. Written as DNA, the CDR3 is TGCGCCAGCAGCTTGTTGTCCCCGGGGTCCGGAGTCACGCAGTATTTT. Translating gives CASSLLSPGSGVTQYF.

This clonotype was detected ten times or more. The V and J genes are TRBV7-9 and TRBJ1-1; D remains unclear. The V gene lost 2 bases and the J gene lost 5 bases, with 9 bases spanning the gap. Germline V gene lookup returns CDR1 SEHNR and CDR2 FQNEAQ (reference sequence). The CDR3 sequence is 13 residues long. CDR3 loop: CASSLLGVTEAFF. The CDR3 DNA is TGTGCCAGCAGCTTACTCGGGGTTACTGAAGCTTTCTTT.

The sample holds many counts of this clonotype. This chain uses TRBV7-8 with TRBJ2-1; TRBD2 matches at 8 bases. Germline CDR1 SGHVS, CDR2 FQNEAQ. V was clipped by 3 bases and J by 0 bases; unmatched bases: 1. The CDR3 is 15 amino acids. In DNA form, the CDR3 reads TGTGCCAGCAGCTTCGCGGGAGGCTCCTACAATGAGCAGTTCTTC. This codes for CASSFAGGSYNEQFF.

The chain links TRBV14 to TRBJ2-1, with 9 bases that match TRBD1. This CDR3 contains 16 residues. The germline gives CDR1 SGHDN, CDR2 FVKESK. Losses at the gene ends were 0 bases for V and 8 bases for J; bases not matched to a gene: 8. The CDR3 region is CASSQDPNRDRDEQFF. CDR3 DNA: TGTGCCAGCAGCCAAGATCCAAACCGGGACAGGGATGAGCAGTTCTTC.

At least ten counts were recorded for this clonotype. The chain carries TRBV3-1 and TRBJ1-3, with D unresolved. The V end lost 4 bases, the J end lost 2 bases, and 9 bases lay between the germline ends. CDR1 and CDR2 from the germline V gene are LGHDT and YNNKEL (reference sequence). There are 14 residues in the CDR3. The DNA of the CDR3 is TGTGCCAGCAGCCTCTCGGGAGCTGGAAACACCATATATTTT. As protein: CASSLSGAGNTIYF.

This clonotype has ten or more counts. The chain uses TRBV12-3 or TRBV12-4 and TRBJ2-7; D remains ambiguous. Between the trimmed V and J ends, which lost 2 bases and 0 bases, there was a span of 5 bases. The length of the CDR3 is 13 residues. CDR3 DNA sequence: TGTGCCAGCAGTTTAAAGGGCTCCTACGAGCAGTACTTC. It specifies CASSLKGSYEQYF.

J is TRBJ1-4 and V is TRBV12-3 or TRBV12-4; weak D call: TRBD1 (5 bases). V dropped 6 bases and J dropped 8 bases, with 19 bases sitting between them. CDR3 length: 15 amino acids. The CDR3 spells CASSWRDPGGEKLFF. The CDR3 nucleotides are TGTGCCAGCAGCTGGCGGGACCCGGGGGGGGAAAAACTGTTTTTT.

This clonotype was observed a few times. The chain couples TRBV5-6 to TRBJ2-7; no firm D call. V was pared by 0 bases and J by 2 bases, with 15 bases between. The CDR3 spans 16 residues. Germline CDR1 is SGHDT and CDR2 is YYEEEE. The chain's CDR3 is CASSLASADPTYEQYF. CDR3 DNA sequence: TGTGCCAGCAGCTTGGCGTCAGCCGACCCCACCTACGAGCAGTACTTC.

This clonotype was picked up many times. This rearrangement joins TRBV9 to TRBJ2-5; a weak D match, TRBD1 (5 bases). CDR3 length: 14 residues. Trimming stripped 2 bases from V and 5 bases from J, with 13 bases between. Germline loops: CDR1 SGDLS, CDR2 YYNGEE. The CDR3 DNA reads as TGTGCCAGCAGCGTGCAGGGCTTCGACGAGACCCAGTACTTC. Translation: CASSVQGFDETQYF. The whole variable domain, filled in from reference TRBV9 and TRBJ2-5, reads DSGVTQTPKHLITATGQRVTLRCSPRSGDLSVYWYQQSLDQGLQFLIQYYNGEERAKGNILERFSAQQFPDLHSELNLSSLELGDSALYFCASSVQGFDETQYFGPGTRLLVL.

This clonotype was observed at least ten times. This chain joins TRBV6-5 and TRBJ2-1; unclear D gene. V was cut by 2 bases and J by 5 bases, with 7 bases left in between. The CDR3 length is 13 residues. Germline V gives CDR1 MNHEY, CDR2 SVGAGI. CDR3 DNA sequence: TGTGCCAGCAGTTACAGTCAGAACAATGAGCAGTTCTTC. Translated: CASSYSQNNEQFF.

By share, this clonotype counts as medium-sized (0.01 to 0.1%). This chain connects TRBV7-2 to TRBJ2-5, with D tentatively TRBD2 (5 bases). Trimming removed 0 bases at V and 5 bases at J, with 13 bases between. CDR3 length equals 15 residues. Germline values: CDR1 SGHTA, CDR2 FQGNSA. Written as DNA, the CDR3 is TGTGCCAGCAGCTTAGCGGGAGTTAATATGGAGACCCAGTACTTC. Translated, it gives CASSLAGVNMETQYF.

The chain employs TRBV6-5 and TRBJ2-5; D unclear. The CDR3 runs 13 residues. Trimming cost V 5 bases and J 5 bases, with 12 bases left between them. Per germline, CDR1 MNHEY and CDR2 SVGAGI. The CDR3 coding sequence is TGTGCCAGCAGTCGCTACCCTAGGGAGACCCAGTACTTC. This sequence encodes CASSRYPRETQYF.

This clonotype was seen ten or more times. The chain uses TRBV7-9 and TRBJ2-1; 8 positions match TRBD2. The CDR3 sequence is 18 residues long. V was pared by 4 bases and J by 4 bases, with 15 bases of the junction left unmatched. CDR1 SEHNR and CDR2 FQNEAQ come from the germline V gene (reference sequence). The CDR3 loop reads CASSSQGGSGGPYNEQFF. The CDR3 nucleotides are TGTGCCAGCAGCTCCCAAGGAGGGTCGGGAGGGCCTTACAATGAGCAGTTCTTC.

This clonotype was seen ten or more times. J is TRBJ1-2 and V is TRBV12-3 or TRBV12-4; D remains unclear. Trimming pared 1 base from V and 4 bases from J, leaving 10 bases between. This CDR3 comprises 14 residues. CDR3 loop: CASSLGIFTYGYTF. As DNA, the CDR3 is TGTGCCAGCAGTTTAGGGATCTTTACCTATGGCTACACCTTC.

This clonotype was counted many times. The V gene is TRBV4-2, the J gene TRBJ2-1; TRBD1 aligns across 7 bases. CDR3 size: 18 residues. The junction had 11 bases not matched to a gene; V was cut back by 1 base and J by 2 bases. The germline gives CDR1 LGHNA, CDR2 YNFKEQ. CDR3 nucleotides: TGTGCCAGCAGCCAAGGCGCAGGCCAAGGGGGCGCCTACAATGAGCAGTTCTTC. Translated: CASSQGAGQGGAYNEQFF.

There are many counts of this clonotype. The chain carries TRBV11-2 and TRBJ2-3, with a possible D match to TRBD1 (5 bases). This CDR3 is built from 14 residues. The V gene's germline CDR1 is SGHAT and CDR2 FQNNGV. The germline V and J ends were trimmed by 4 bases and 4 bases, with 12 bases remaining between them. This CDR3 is CASSSWGMSDTQYF. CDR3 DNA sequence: TGTGCCAGCAGCTCCTGGGGCATGTCAGATACGCAGTATTTT.

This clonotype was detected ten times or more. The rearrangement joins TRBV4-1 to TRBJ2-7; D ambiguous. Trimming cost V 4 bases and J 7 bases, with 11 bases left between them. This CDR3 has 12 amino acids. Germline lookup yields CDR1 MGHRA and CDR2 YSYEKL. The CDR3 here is CASSPGDWEQYF. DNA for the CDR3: TGCGCCAGCAGCCCAGGTGATTGGGAGCAGTACTTC.

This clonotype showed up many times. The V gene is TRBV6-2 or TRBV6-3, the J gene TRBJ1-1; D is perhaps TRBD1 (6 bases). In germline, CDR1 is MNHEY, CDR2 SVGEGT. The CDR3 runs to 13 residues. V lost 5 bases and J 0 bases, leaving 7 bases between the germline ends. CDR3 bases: TGTGCCAGCAGTCGACAGGTGAACACTGAAGCTTTCTTT. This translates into CASSRQVNTEAFF.

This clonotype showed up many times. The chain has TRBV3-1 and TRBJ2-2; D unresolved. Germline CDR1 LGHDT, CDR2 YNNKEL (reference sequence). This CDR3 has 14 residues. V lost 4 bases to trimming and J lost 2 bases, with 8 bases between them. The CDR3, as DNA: TGTGCCAGCAGCCCTAACACCAACACCGGGGAGCTGTTTTTT. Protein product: CASSPNTNTGELFF. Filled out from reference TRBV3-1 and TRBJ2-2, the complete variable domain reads DTAVSQTPKYLVTQMGNDKSIKCEQNLGHDTMYWYKQDSKKFLKIMFSYNNKELIINETVPNRFSPKSPDKAHLNLHINSLELGDSAVYFCASSPNTNTGELFFGEGSRLTVL.